The 15 T cell receptor beta chains given below trace back to one sample, sequenced in a study of T cells in Graves' hyperthyroidism and ophthalmopathy. RNA transcripts were the template for amplifying TCR beta CDR3 regions. Initially, a first-round RT-PCR of the TCR CDR3 employed the HTBI primer set. TCRdb analysed the multiplex PCR reads with MiXCR anew, one entry per CDR3 protein. The data contain hundreds of thousands of distinct CDR3 sequences, approximately 20% of them singletons. What was sequenced was blood. The receptors here all came from a man aged 40-50 years with Graves' hyperthyroidism.

The chain has TRBV30 and TRBJ1-1; D not certain. The CDR3 is 12 amino acids. Trimming took off 2 bases at V and 4 bases at J, with 8 bases between the two ends. Germline CDR1 and CDR2: GTSNPN and SVGIG (reference sequence). CDR3 region: CAWSLGVTEAFF. The DNA of the CDR3 is TGTGCCTGGAGTCTCGGGGTCACTGAAGCTTTCTTT.

In its sample, this clonotype was seen many times. V is TRBV2 and J is TRBJ2-1; possible D gene TRBD2, 6 bases. The V gene's germline CDR1 is SNHLY and CDR2 FYNNEI. The CDR3 is made up of 13 amino acids. V was pared by 1 base and J by 9 bases, with 10 bases between. The DNA of the CDR3 is TGTGCCAGCAGTGAAGTGCGGGGTGGTGAGCAGTTCTTC. Amino acids: CASSEVRGGEQFF.

This clonotype came up many times. The chain joins TRBV28 to TRBJ2-5; D possibly corresponds to TRBD1 (6 bases). The germline CDR1 and CDR2 sequences are MDHEN and SYDVKM. This CDR3 comprises 13 residues. The V gene lost 6 bases and the J gene lost 5 bases, with 13 bases spanning the gap. The CDR3 DNA reads as TGTGCCAGCAGAGTAAGGACAGCTGAGACCCAGTACTTC. Translated, it gives CASRVRTAETQYF.

This clonotype was found many times. V usage is TRBV10-3 and J usage is TRBJ2-1; 9 bases map to TRBD2. Per the germline V gene, CDR1 is ENHRY and CDR2 is SYGVKD. The CDR3 has 16 amino acids. With 0 bases clipped from V and 7 bases from J, the junction kept 7 bases outside the gene matches. The CDR3 is CAISESGRGGQNEQFF. The DNA of the CDR3 is TGTGCCATCAGTGAGTCCGGGCGGGGGGGCCAGAATGAGCAGTTCTTC.

This CDR3 is CASSLAPQGDEQFF. CDR3 coding DNA: TGCGCCAGCAGCTTGGCCCCCCAGGGGGATGAGCAGTTCTTC. The chain is built from TRBV5-1 and TRBJ2-1; 7 positions match TRBD1. There are 14 residues in the CDR3. V lost 0 bases to trimming and J lost 8 bases; unmatched junction nucleotides: 5. From germline, CDR1 is SGHRS and CDR2 YFSETQ.

The V call is TRBV4-3, the J call TRBJ1-1; D not certain. V dropped 0 bases and J dropped 3 bases, with 8 bases sitting between them. This CDR3 has 14 residues. CDR1 is LGHNA, CDR2 YSLEER, per germline. Here the CDR3 reads CASSQDPVDTEAFF. The CDR3, as DNA: TGCGCCAGCAGCCAAGATCCTGTGGACACTGAAGCTTTCTTT.

This chain joins TRBV14 and TRBJ2-3; no reliable D call. This CDR3 contains 15 residues. In germline, CDR1 is SGHDN, CDR2 FVKESK. Trimming removed 0 bases from V and 6 bases from J, with 13 bases in between. CDR3 sequence reads: CASSQDLSSRDTQYF. DNA of the CDR3: TGTGCCAGCAGCCAAGATTTGTCTAGTAGGGATACGCAGTATTTT.

This clonotype was recorded at least ten times. The chain has TRBV3-1 and TRBJ1-5; 10 bases match TRBD1. Germline CDR1 reads LGHDT; CDR2 reads YNNKEL (reference sequence). This CDR3 spans 15 amino acids. V shed 1 base, J shed 9 bases, and the junction held 6 bases outside the gene matches. Here the CDR3 reads CASSQGGQGNRPQHF. The CDR3 nucleotides are TGTGCCAGCAGCCAAGGGGGACAGGGGAACCGGCCCCAGCATTTT.

This clonotype was counted many times. V usage is TRBV6-2 or TRBV6-3 and J usage is TRBJ2-7; TRBD1 aligns across 8 bases. Germline V lookup: CDR1 MNHEY, CDR2 SVGEGT. The ends lost 2 bases at V and 2 bases at J; junction bases unmatched: 5. The CDR3 has 15 residues. The CDR3 nucleotides read TGTGCCAGCAGTTACATGGGACAGGAGCCCTACGAGCAGTACTTC. It translates to CASSYMGQEPYEQYF.

The sample holds many counts of this clonotype. The chain couples TRBV28 to TRBJ2-1, with 8 bases lining up with TRBD2. Per the germline V gene, CDR1 is MDHEN and CDR2 is SYDVKM. V trimming: 2 bases; J trimming: 0 bases; junction bases outside the gene matches: 6. The CDR3 has 17 residues. CDR3: CASSLGSGGSSYNEQFF. In nucleotides, the CDR3 is TGTGCCAGCAGTTTAGGGAGCGGGGGCAGCTCCTACAATGAGCAGTTCTTC.

The DNA of the CDR3 is TGTGCCAGTAGTATAACCTTTGGGGATCTCCACGAGCAGTACTTC. As protein: CASSITFGDLHEQYF. The V and J genes are TRBV19 and TRBJ2-7; D is ambiguous. Germline V gene sequence: CDR1 LNHDA, CDR2 SQIVND (reference sequence). The CDR3 is made up of 15 amino acids. Trimming left V 2 bases short and J 5 bases short, with 16 bases between.

The chain has TRBV5-1 and TRBJ2-7; 13 bases are a match to TRBD2. Per germline, CDR1 SGHRS and CDR2 YFSETQ. The CDR3 extends over 15 amino acids. The junction had 0 bases not matched to a gene; V was cut back by 1 base and J by 2 bases. Here the CDR3 reads CASSLTSGRAYEQYF. The CDR3 nucleotides read TGCGCCAGCAGCTTGACTAGCGGGAGGGCCTACGAGCAGTACTTC. Drawing the rest from reference TRBV5-1 and TRBJ2-7, the complete variable domain is KAGVTQTPRYLIKTRGQQVTLSCSPISGHRSVSWYQQTPGQGLQFLFEYFSETQRNKGNFPGRFSGRQFSNSRSEMNVSTLELGDSALYLCASSLTSGRAYEQYFGPGTRLTVT.

This chain connects TRBV7-2 to TRBJ2-7, with 11 bases aligning to TRBD2. This CDR3 comprises 16 residues. Germline CDR1 and CDR2: SGHTA and FQGNSA. Trimming removed 6 bases from V and 3 bases from J; junction bases left unmatched: 10. The CDR3 region has the DNA TGTGCCAGCAGTTCAGCTAGCGGGGGGTCTTTCTACGAGCAGTACTTC. It yields the protein CASSSASGGSFYEQYF.

This sequence joins TRBV20-1 and TRBJ1-5; D is unresolved. The V and J ends lost 3 bases and 3 bases respectively, with 12 bases between them. CDR1 and CDR2 from the germline V gene are DFQATT and SNEGSKA (reference sequence). The CDR3 runs 14 residues. The CDR3 DNA reads TGCAGTGCTAGTTATGGGCGGAACAATCAGCCCCAGCATTTT. Its protein is CSASYGRNNQPQHF.

This clonotype was seen ten or more times. The V call is TRBV6-2 or TRBV6-3, the J call TRBJ1-5, with a tentative D call TRBD1 (5 bases). The germline V gene encodes CDR1 MNHEY and CDR2 SVGEGT. The V and J ends lost 6 bases and 5 bases respectively, with 8 bases between them. CDR3 size: 12 residues. CDR3: CASSWDYQPQHF. CDR3 nucleotides: TGTGCCAGCAGCTGGGACTATCAGCCCCAGCATTTT.